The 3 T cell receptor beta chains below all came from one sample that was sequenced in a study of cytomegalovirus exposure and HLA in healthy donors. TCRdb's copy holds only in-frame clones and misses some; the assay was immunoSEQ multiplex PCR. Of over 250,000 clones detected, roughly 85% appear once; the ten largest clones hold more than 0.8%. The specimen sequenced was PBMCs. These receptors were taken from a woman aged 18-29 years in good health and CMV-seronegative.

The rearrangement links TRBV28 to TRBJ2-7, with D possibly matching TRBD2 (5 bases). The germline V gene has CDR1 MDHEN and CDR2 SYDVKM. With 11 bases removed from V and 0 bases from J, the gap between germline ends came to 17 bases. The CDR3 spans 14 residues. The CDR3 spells CAWRREGSSYEQYF. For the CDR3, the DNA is TGTGCCTGGCGACGGGAAGGGAGCTCCTACGAGCAGTACTTC.

CDR3 DNA: TGTGCCTGGTCCGGGGACAGGGGCTATGGCTACACCTTC. Protein product: CAWSGDRGYGYTF. The chain recombines TRBV30 with TRBJ1-2; 10 nucleotides match TRBD1. Germline-derived CDR1 and CDR2 are GTSNPN and SVGIG (reference sequence). The CDR3 runs 13 residues. V shed 5 bases and J 4 bases; nucleotides not matched to a gene: 4.

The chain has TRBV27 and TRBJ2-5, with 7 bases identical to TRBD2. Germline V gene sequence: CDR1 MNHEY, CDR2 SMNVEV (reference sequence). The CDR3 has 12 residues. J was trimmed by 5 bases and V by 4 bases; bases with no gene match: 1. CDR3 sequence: CASSWGGETQYF. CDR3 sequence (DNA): TGTGCCAGCAGTTGGGGAGGGGAGACCCAGTACTTC.